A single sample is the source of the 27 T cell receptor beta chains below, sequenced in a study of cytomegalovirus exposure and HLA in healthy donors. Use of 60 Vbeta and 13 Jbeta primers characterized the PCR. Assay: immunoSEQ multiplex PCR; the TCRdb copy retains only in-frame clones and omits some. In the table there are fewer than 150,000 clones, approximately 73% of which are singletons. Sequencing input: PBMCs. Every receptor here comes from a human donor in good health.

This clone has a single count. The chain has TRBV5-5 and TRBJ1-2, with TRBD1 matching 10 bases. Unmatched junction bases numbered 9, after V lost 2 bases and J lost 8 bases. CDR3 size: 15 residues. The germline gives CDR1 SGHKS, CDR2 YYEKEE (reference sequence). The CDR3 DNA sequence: TGTGCCAGCAGCTTCGGCGACAGGGGGCAGGAGGGCTACACCTTC. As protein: CASSFGDRGQEGYTF.

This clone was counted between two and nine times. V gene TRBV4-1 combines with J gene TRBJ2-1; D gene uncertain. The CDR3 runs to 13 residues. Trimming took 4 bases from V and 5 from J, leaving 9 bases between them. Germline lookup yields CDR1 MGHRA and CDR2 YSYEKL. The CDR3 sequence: CASSLSENNEQFF. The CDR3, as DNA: TGCGCCAGCAGCCTCTCTGAGAACAATGAGCAGTTCTTC.

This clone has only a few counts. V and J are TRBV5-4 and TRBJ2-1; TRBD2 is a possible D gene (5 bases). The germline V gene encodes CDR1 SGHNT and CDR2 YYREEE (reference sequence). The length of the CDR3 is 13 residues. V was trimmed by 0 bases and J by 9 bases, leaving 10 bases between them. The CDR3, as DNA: TGTGCCAGCAGCTTGGCCGCTAGCTTTGAGCAGTTCTTC. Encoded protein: CASSLAASFEQFF.

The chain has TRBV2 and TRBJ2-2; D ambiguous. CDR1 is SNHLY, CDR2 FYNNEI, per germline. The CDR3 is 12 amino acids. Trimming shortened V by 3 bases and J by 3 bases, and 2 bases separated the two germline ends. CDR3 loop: CASSDDTGELFF. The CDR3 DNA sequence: TGTGCCAGCAGTGACGACACCGGGGAGCTGTTTTTT.

The CDR3 DNA sequence: TGTGCCAGTAGTATCCAACAGGGGGCGGGCAATCAGCCCCAGCATTTT. It codes for CASSIQQGAGNQPQHF. This chain connects TRBV19 to TRBJ1-5, with TRBD1 matching 9 bases. The CDR3 contains 16 residues. CDR1 and CDR2 (germline): LNHDA, SQIVND (reference sequence). Trimming removed 3 bases from V and 2 bases from J; junction bases left unmatched: 5.

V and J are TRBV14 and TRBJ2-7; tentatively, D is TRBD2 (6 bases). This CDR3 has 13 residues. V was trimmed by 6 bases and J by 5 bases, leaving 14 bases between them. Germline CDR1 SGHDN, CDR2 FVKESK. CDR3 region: CASRELAGHEQYF. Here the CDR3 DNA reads TGTGCCAGCAGGGAACTAGCTGGCCACGAGCAGTACTTC.

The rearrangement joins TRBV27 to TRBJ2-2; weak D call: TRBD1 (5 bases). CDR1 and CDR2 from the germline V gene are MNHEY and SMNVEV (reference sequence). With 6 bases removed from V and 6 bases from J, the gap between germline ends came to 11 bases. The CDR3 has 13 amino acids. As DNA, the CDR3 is TGTGCCAGCAGAGGGGTAGGGTCCGGGGAGCTGTTTTTT. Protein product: CASRGVGSGELFF.

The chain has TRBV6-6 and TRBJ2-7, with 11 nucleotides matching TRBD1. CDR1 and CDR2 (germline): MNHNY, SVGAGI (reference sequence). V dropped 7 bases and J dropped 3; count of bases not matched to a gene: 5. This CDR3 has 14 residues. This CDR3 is CASMLGQGVYEQYF. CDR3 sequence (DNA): TGTGCCAGCATGCTGGGACAGGGGGTCTACGAGCAGTACTTC.

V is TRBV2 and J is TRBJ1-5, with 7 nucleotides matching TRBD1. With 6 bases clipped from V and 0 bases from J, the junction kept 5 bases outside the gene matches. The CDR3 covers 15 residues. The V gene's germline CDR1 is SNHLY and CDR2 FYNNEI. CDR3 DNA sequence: TGTGCCAGCAGAGAACAGGGGTATAGCAATCAGCCCCAGCATTTT. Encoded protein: CASREQGYSNQPQHF.

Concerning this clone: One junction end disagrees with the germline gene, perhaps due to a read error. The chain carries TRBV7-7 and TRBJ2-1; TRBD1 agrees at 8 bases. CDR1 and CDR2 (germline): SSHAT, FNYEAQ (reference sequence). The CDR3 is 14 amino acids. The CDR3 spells CASSLNTGGNEQFF. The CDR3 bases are TGTGCTAGCAGCTTAAATACAGGGGGGAATGAGCAGTTCTTC.

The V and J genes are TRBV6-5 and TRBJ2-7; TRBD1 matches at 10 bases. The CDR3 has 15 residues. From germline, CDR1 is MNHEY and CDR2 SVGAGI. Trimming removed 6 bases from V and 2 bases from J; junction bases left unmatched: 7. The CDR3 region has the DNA TGTGCCAGCAGACCCACGGGACAGGGGACCTACGAGCAGTACTTC. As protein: CASRPTGQGTYEQYF.

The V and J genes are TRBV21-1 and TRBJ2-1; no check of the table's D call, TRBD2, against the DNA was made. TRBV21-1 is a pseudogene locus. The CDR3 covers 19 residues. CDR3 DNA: TGTGCCAGCAGCAGACTAGCGGGAGGGCCGGTAAGCTCCTACAATGAGCAGTTCTTC. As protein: CASSRLAGGPVSSYNEQFF.

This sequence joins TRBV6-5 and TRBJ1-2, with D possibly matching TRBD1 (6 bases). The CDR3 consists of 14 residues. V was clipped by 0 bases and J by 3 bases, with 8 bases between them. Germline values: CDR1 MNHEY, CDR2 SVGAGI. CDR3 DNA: TGTGCCAGCAGTTACTCGAAGGGGGACTATGGCTACACCTTC. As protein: CASSYSKGDYGYTF.

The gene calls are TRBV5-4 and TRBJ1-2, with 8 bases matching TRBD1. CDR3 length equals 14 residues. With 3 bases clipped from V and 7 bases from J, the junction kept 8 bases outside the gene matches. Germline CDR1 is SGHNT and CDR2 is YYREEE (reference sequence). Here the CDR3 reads CASSSSRGPAGYTF. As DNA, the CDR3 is TGTGCCAGCAGCTCCTCCAGGGGGCCGGCTGGCTACACCTTC. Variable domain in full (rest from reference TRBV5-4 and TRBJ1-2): ETGVTQSPTHLIKTRGQQVTLRCSSQSGHNTVSWYQQALGQGPQFIFQYYREEENGRGNFPPRFSGLQFPNYSSELNVNALELDDSALYLCASSSSRGPAGYTFGSGTRLTVV.

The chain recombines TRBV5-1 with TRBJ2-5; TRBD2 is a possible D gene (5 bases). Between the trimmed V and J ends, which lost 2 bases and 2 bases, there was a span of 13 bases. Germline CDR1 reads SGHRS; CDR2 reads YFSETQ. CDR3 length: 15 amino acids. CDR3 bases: TGCGCCAGCAGCTTAGCAAGCGGCCAACAAGAGACCCAGTACTTC. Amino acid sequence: CASSLASGQQETQYF.

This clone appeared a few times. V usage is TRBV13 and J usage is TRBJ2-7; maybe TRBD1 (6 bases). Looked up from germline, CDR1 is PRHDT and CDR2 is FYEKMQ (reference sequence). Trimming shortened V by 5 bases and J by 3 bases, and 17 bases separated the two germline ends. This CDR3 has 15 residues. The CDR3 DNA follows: TGTGCCAGCAGCCAGTCGGGACACTCCTTCTACGAGCAGTACTTC. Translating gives CASSQSGHSFYEQYF.

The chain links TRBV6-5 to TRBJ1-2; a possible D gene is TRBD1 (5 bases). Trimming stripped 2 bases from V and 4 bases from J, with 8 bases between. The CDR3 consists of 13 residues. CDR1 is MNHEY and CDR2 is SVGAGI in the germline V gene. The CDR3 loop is CASSYQGSYGYTF. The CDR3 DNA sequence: TGTGCCAGCAGTTACCAGGGCAGCTATGGCTACACCTTC.

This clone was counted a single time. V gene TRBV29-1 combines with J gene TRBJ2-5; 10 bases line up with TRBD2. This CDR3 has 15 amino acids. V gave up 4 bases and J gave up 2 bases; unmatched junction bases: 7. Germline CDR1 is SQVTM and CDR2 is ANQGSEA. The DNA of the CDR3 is TGCAGCGTTGGGGGGCTAGCGGGGGTTCAAGAGACCCAGTACTTC. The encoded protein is CSVGGLAGVQETQYF.

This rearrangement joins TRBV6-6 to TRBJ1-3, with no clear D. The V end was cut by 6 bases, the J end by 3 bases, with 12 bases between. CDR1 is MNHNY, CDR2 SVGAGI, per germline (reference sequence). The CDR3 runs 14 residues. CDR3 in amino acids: CASSQERGGNTIYF. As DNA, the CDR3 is TGTGCCAGCAGCCAAGAAAGAGGTGGAAACACCATATATTTT.

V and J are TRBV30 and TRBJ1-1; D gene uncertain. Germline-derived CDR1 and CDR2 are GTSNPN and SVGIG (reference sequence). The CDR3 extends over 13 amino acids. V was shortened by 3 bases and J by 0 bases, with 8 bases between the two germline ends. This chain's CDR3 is CAWRAQMNTEAFF. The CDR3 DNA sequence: TGTGCCTGGAGAGCACAGATGAACACTGAAGCTTTCTTT.

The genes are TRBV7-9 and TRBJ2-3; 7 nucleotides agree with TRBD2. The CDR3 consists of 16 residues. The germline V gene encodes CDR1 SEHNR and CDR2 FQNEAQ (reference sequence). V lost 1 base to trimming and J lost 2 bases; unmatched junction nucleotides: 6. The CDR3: CASSLVLAEDTDTQYF. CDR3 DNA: TGTGCCAGCAGCTTAGTTCTAGCGGAAGACACAGATACGCAGTATTTT.

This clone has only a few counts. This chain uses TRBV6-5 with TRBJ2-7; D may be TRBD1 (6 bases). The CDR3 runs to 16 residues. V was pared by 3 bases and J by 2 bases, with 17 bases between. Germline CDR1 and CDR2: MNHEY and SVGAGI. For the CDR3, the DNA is TGTGCCAGCAGTTATTGGGTCGTGGACAGCCCCTACGAGCAGTACTTC. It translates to CASSYWVVDSPYEQYF.

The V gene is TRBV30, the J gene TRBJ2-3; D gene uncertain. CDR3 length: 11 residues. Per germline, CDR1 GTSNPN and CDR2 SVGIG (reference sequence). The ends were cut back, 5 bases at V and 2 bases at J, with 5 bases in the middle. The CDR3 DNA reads TGTGCCTGGTTACACACAGATACGCAGTATTTT. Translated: CAWLHTDTQYF.

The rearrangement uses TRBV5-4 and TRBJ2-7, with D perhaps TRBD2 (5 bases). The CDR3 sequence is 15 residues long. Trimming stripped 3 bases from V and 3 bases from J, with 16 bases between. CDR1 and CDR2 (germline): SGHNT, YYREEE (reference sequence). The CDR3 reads CASSSPTNGDYEQYF. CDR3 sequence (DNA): TGTGCCAGCAGCTCCCCCACCAACGGGGACTACGAGCAGTACTTC.

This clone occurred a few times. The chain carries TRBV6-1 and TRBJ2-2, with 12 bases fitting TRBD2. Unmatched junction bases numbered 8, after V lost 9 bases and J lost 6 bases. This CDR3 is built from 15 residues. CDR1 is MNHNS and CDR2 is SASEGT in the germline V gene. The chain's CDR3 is CASAVLAGGAGELFF. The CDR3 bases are TGTGCCAGTGCAGTACTAGCGGGAGGTGCCGGGGAGCTGTTTTTT.

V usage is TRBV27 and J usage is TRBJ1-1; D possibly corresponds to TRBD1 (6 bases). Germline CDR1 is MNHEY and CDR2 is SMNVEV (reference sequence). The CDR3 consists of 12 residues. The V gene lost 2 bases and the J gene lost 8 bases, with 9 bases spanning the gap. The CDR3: CASSLIGQEAFF. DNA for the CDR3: TGTGCCAGCAGTTTAATCGGACAGGAAGCTTTCTTT.

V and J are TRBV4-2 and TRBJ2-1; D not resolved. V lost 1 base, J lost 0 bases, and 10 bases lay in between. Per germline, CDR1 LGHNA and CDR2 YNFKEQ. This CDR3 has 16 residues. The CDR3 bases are TGTGCCAGCAGCCAAGTCCCCTACGGCTCCTACAATGAGCAGTTCTTC. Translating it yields CASSQVPYGSYNEQFF.